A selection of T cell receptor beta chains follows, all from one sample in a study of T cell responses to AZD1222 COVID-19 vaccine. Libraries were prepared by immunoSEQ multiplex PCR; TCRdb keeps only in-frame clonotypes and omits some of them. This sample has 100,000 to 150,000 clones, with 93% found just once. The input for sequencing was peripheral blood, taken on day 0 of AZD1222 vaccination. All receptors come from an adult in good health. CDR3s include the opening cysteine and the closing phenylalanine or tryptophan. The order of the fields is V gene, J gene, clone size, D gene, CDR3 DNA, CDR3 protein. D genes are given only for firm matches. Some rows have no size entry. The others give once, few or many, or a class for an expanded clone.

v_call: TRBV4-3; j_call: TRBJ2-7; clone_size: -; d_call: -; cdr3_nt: TGCGCCAGCAGCTTCGGCACAGGTGAGCAGTACTTC; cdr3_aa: CASSFGTGEQYF
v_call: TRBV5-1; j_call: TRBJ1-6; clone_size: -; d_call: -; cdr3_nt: TGCGCCAGCAGCCCAGACGTCTCTAGGTCCTATAATTCACCCCTCCACTTT; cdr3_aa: CASSPDVSRSYNSPLHF
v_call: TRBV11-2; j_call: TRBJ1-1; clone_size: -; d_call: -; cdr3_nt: TGTGCCAGCAGCTTGATTGGTGAAGCTTTCTTT; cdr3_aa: CASSLIGEAFF
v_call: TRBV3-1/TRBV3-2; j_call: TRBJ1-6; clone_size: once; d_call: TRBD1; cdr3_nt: TGTGCCAGCAGCCTTACCGGGACAGGGATTGCCACCCTCCACTTT; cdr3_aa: CASSLTGTGIATLHF
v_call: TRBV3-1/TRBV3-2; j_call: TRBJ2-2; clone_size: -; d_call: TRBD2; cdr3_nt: TGTGCCAGCAGTCCCCCCGGGACTAAAACCACCGGGGAGCTGTTTTTT; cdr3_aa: CASSPPGTKTTGELFF
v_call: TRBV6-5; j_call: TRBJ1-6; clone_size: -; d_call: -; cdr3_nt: TGTGCCAGCACGCGATCAGGGGTAGTGAATTCACCCCTCCACTTT; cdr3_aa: CASTRSGVVNSPLHF
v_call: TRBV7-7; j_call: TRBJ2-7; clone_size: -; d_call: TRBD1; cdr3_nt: TGTGCCAGCAGCGAAGGGACAGGAATTGCCTACGAGCAGTACTTC; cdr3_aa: CASSEGTGIAYEQYF
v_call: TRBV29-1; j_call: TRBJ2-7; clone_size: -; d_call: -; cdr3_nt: TGCAGCGTTGAAGTCGGAGGGGGTTCCTACGAGCAGTACTTC; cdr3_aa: CSVEVGGGSYEQYF
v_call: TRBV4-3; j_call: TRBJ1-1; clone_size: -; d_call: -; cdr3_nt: TGCGCCAGCAGCCAGGTGGGGTATTACACTGAAGCTTTCTTT; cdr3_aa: CASSQVGYYTEAFF
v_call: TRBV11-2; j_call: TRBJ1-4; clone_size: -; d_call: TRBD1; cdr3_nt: TGTGCCAGCAGCGAAGTCGGACAGGGAAATGAAAAACTGTTTTTT; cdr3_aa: CASSEVGQGNEKLFF
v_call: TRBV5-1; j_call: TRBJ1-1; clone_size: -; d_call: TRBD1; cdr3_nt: TGCGCCAGCAGCGCCGGGGACAGGGGGTCGGCTGAAGCTTTCTTT; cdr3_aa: CASSAGDRGSAEAFF
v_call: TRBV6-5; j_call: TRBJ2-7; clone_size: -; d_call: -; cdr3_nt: TGTGCCAGCAGTTACTCACCGGGGGCCTACGAGCAGTACTTC; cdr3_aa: CASSYSPGAYEQYF
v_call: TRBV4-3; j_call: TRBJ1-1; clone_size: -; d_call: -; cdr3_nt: TGCGCCAGCAGCGCGCAAGGGGCCCGGAAGGCTGAAGCTTTCTTT; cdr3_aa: CASSAQGARKAEAFF
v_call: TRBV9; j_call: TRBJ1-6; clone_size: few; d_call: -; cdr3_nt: TGTGCCAGCAGCGTAAGGCCGATTAATTCACCCCTCCACTTT; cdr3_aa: CASSVRPINSPLHF
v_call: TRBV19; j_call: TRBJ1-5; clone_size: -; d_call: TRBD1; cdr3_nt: TGTGCCAGTAGTATGTGGACAGGGGGCGATCAGCCCCAGCATTTT; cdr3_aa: CASSMWTGGDQPQHF
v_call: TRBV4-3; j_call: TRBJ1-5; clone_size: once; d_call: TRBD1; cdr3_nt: TGCGCCAGCAGCCAAGATCACGAGGACAGGGGCCATCAGCCCCAGCATTTT; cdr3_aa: CASSQDHEDRGHQPQHF
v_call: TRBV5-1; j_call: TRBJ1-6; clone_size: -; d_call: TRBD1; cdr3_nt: TGCGCCAGCAGCTTCAGGGCAGGGGGCGACTCACCCCTCCACTTT; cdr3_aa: CASSFRAGGDSPLHF
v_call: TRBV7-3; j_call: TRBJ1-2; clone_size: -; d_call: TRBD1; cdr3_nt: TGTGCCAGCAGCCTCACAGGGACAGATGGTGGCTACACCTTC; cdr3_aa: CASSLTGTDGGYTF
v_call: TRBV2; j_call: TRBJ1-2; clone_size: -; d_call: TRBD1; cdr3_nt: TGTGCCAGCAGTCCGGGACAGGGGGACTATGGCTACACCTTC; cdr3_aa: CASSPGQGDYGYTF
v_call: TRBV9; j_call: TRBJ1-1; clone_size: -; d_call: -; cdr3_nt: TGTGCCAGCAGCGTAGGGGGTTCTACTGAAGCTTTCTTT; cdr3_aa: CASSVGGSTEAFF
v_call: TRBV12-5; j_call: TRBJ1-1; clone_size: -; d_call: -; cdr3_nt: TGTGCTAGTGGTCTATACGGGACTGAAGCTTTCTTT; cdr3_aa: CASGLYGTEAFF
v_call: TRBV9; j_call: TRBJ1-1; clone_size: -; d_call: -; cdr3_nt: TGTGCCAGCAGCGTAGATCGGGGGGGCATAACTGAAGCTTTCTTT; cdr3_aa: CASSVDRGGITEAFF
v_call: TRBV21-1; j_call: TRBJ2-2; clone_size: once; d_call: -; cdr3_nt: TGTGCCAGCAGCAAAGGCCTGGACAGGGGTGAGGCGAGGAACACCGGGGAGCTGTTTTTT; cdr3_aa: CASSKGLDRGEARNTGELFF
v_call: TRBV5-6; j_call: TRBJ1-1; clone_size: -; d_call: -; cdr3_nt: TGTGCCAGCAGCCGGGATCCTAGACCGAACACTGAAGCTTTCTTT; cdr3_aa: CASSRDPRPNTEAFF
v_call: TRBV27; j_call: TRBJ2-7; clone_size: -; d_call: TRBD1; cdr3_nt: TGTGCCAGCAGCCGACAGGGGCCTTCCTACGAGCAGTACTTC; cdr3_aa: CASSRQGPSYEQYF
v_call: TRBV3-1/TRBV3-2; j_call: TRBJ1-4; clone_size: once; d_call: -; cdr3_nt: TGTGCCAGCAGCCAGAGTGATGAAAAACTGTTTTTT; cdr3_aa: CASSQSDEKLFF
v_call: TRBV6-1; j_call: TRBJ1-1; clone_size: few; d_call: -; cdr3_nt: TGTGCCAGCAGTGAATGGGGGTATGGGGTGAACACTGAAGCTTTCTTT; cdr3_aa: CASSEWGYGVNTEAFF
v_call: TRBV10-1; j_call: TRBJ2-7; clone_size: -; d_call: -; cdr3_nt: TGCGCCAGCAGTGATGGGGGTGGGGTGAACGACGAGCAGTACTTC; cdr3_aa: CASSDGGGVNDEQYF
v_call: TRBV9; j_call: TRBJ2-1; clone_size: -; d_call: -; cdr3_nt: TGTGCCAGCAGCCCCCCTGGGGGCAATGAGCAGTTCTTC; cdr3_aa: CASSPPGGNEQFF